This entry lists 27 T cell receptor beta chains sequenced from one sample in a study of blood T cell repertoires in COVID-19. The repertoire was sequenced with immunoSEQ multiplex PCR; TCRdb's copy has only in-frame clones and lacks some. The sample consists of about 93,000 clones, 90% of them appearing once. The source material was peripheral blood. These receptors all come from a human donor with active COVID-19. The donor label of this sample is uncertain.

V and J are TRBV7-9 and TRBJ1-6; D is perhaps TRBD1 (5 bases). Germline loops: CDR1 SEHNR, CDR2 FQNEAQ (reference sequence). The CDR3 is made up of 12 amino acids. V was cut by 11 bases and J by 8 bases, with 13 bases left in between. The CDR3 DNA sequence: TGTGCCGCGGGGGGTCTTGATTCACCCCTCCACTTT. Encoded protein: CAAGGLDSPLHF.

The chain is built from TRBV6-6 and TRBJ2-3; 9 nucleotides line up with TRBD2. This CDR3 region has 16 residues. Germline V gene sequence: CDR1 MNHNY, CDR2 SVGAGI (reference sequence). V gave up 5 bases and J gave up 2 bases; unmatched junction bases: 8. In DNA form, the CDR3 reads TGTGCCAGCAGTCGTGGGAGCGGGGGGAACACAGATACGCAGTATTTT. Translation: CASSRGSGGNTDTQYF.

The chain couples TRBV5-1 to TRBJ2-7; no reliable D call. The V gene lost 0 bases and the J gene lost 0 bases, with 7 bases spanning the gap. Germline CDR1 is SGHRS and CDR2 is YFSETQ. This CDR3 is built from 14 residues. CDR3 residues: CASSLVPLSYEQYF. Here the CDR3 DNA reads TGCGCCAGCAGCTTGGTTCCCCTCTCCTACGAGCAGTACTTC.

For this clone: A read error may explain this, as a much larger clone is one base away. Different DNA sequences within this sample yield the same CDR3. This chain connects TRBV6-5 to TRBJ1-6, with TRBD1 as a possible D gene (6 bases). Germline V lookup: CDR1 MNHEY, CDR2 SVGAGI. The CDR3 is made up of 15 amino acids. Trimming stripped 0 bases from V and 3 bases from J, with 6 bases between. The CDR3 loop reads CASSYSTGYNSPLHF. CDR3 in DNA: TGTGCCAGCAGTTACTCGACAGGCTATAATTCACCCCTCCACTTT.

The V and J genes are TRBV5-4 and TRBJ1-1; perhaps TRBD1 as D (5 bases). The CDR3 spans 14 residues. Trimming shortened V by 4 bases and J by 1 base, and 11 bases separated the two germline ends. Germline CDR1 SGHNT, CDR2 YYREEE (reference sequence). This chain's CDR3 is CASSPDGGNTEAFF. The CDR3 DNA follows: TGTGCCAGCAGCCCAGACGGGGGGAACACTGAAGCTTTCTTT.

As concerns this clone: Additional DNA sequences in this sample encode the identical CDR3. V is TRBV5-1 and J is TRBJ1-1, with a weak D call TRBD1 (6 bases). This CDR3 has 14 residues. Between the trimmed V and J ends, which lost 4 bases and 1 base, there was a span of 11 bases. CDR1 SGHRS and CDR2 YFSETQ come from the germline V gene. The CDR3 DNA reads as TGCGCCAGCAGCCTCCAGACAGGGAACACTGAAGCTTTCTTT. Translated: CASSLQTGNTEAFF.

This chain joins TRBV6-5 and TRBJ2-1; 8 positions match TRBD2. This CDR3 region has 13 residues. In germline, CDR1 is MNHEY, CDR2 SVGAGI. The V and J ends lost 7 bases and 9 bases, in that order; junction bases with no gene match: 8. In DNA form, the CDR3 reads TGTGCCAGCACTAAACTCGGGGGGGGTGAGCAGTTCTTC. Translation gives CASTKLGGGEQFF.

CDR3 region: CASSRGQSNTEAFF. CDR3 DNA sequence: TGTGCCAGCAGCCGAGGACAGTCGAACACTGAAGCTTTCTTT. This sequence joins TRBV4-2 and TRBJ1-1; tentative D call: TRBD1 (6 bases). V dropped 4 bases and J dropped 1 base, with 10 bases sitting between them. Germline V gene data show CDR1 as LGHNA and CDR2 as YNFKEQ. The CDR3 has 14 residues.

V usage is TRBV10-3 and J usage is TRBJ2-3; possible D gene TRBD2, 5 bases. With 0 bases removed from V and 4 bases from J, the gap between germline ends came to 20 bases. Germline V lookup: CDR1 ENHRY, CDR2 SYGVKD. The CDR3 is 18 residues long. CDR3 sequence: CAISESTRTLLVSDTQYF. CDR3 bases: TGTGCCATCAGTGAGTCGACTCGGACTTTGCTCGTCTCAGATACGCAGTATTTT.

The chain couples TRBV5-5 to TRBJ1-1; D gene uncertain. The V gene's germline CDR1 is SGHKS and CDR2 YYEKEE (reference sequence). The CDR3 spans 13 residues. The ends were cut back, 2 bases at V and 4 bases at J, with 9 bases in the middle. This CDR3 reads CASSFLGGTEAFF. The CDR3 bases are TGTGCCAGCAGCTTCTTGGGAGGCACTGAAGCTTTCTTT.

The V call is TRBV19, the J call TRBJ2-1; 8 positions agree with TRBD1. The CDR3 length is 11 residues. CDR1 and CDR2 (germline): LNHDA, SQIVND (reference sequence). V lost 8 bases and J lost 11; bases outside the gene matches: 5. Here the CDR3 DNA reads TGTGCCAGTTCGACAGGGGATAAGCAGTTCTTC. Protein: CASSTGDKQFF.

The CDR3 spells CASSRGGQFYNEQFF. The CDR3 DNA reads TGTGCCAGCAGCCGCGGTGGACAGTTCTACAATGAGCAGTTCTTC. V gene TRBV5-4 combines with J gene TRBJ2-1; tentative D call: TRBD1 (6 bases). Germline loops: CDR1 SGHNT, CDR2 YYREEE (reference sequence). The CDR3 length is 15 residues. Trimming took 4 bases from V and 3 from J, leaving 14 bases between them.

CDR3 nucleotide sequence: TGTGCCAGCAGCTTAACGGGGAATAACAACAATGAGCAGTTCTTC. This codes for CASSLTGNNNNEQFF. The gene calls are TRBV7-2 and TRBJ2-1; TRBD2 might be the D (5 bases). Looked up from germline, CDR1 is SGHTA and CDR2 is FQGNSA. This CDR3 spans 15 amino acids. The V end lost 2 bases, the J end lost 5 bases, and 13 bases lay between the germline ends.

This clone was counted a single time. The chain recombines TRBV11-2 with TRBJ1-2, with D unclear. Trimming removed 5 bases at V and 4 bases at J, with 14 bases between. The germline CDR1 and CDR2 sequences are SGHAT and FQNNGV. The CDR3 runs to 14 residues. DNA of the CDR3: TGTGCCAGCAGCCCGGGAGGACGGATCTATGGCTACACCTTC. Protein product: CASSPGGRIYGYTF.

V and J are TRBV2 and TRBJ1-6; D might be TRBD1 (5 bases). Germline CDR1 reads SNHLY; CDR2 reads FYNNEI. The V end lost 7 bases, the J end lost 4 bases, and 14 bases lay between the germline ends. The CDR3 consists of 15 residues. The CDR3 nucleotides are TGTGCCAGCAAGGTTGGGGGGTTTTATAATTCACCCCTCCACTTT. Protein product: CASKVGGFYNSPLHF.

The genes are TRBV9 and TRBJ2-1; TRBD2 is a possible D gene (5 bases). Germline V gene sequence: CDR1 SGDLS, CDR2 YYNGEE. Trimming removed 3 bases at V and 0 bases at J, with 16 bases between. The CDR3 runs 17 residues. The CDR3 region has the DNA TGTGCCAGCAGCGGTACTAGATCCCGAAGCTCCTACAATGAGCAGTTCTTC. Translating it yields CASSGTRSRSSYNEQFF.

The chain joins TRBV7-9 to TRBJ2-1, with 10 bases lining up with TRBD1. CDR1 is SEHNR, CDR2 FQNEAQ, per germline (reference sequence). The J segment lost 6 bases and the V segment lost 4 bases, leaving 6 bases of the junction unmatched. The CDR3 consists of 15 residues. The CDR3 DNA sequence: TGTGCCAGCAGCTACGGACAGGGGGACCTCAATGAGCAGTTCTTC. Encoded protein: CASSYGQGDLNEQFF.

The gene calls are TRBV19 and TRBJ2-7, with TRBD1 matching 7 bases. With 5 bases clipped from V and 2 bases from J, the junction kept 6 bases outside the gene matches. The CDR3 extends over 14 amino acids. Germline values: CDR1 LNHDA, CDR2 SQIVND (reference sequence). Written as DNA, the CDR3 is TGTGCCAGTAGTTTAACGGACAGGCCCTACGAGCAGTACTTC. Translation gives CASSLTDRPYEQYF.

V gene TRBV27 combines with J gene TRBJ1-2; 9 positions agree with TRBD1. V trimming: 6 bases; J trimming: 2 bases; junction bases outside the gene matches: 4. Germline CDR1 and CDR2: MNHEY and SMNVEV (reference sequence). The CDR3 is made up of 14 amino acids. CDR3 sequence reads: CASSHDRGNYGYTF. The CDR3 DNA reads as TGTGCCAGCAGCCACGACAGGGGGAACTATGGCTACACCTTC.

The table lists this clone with a count of one. The rearrangement links TRBV6-2 or TRBV6-3 to TRBJ1-2, with a tentative D call TRBD1 (5 bases). Germline CDR1 and CDR2: MNHEY and SVGEGT. The CDR3 extends over 15 amino acids. V was trimmed by 2 bases and J by 0 bases, leaving 10 bases between them. The CDR3 protein is CASSYQGRTNYGYTF. The CDR3 DNA reads TGTGCCAGCAGTTACCAGGGCAGGACTAACTATGGCTACACCTTC.

This clone was counted once. This chain links TRBV19 with TRBJ2-3; 9 bases line up with TRBD2. This CDR3 comprises 15 residues. The germline V gene encodes CDR1 LNHDA and CDR2 SQIVND (reference sequence). V trimming: 1 base; J trimming: 4 bases; junction bases outside the gene matches: 3. The DNA for the CDR3 is TGTGCCAGTAGTATAGGGACTAGCGCCGCAGATACGCAGTATTTT. This encodes CASSIGTSAADTQYF.

This clone appeared a single time. V is TRBV2 and J is TRBJ2-1; 7 bases map to TRBD2. With 7 bases clipped from V and 4 bases from J, the junction kept 10 bases outside the gene matches. The CDR3 runs to 15 residues. CDR1 is SNHLY and CDR2 is FYNNEI in the germline V gene. The CDR3 DNA reads as TGTGCCAGCACAGGGAGCGGGGTATCTTACAATGAGCAGTTCTTC. Translated, it gives CASTGSGVSYNEQFF.

The chain is built from TRBV10-2 and TRBJ1-4; D possibly corresponds to TRBD1 (5 bases). CDR3 length: 15 residues. The germline V gene encodes CDR1 WSHSY and CDR2 SAAADI. The V end lost 3 bases, the J end lost 7 bases, and 15 bases lay between the germline ends. The CDR3 DNA sequence: TGCGCCAGCAGTGAAGGGGTCGGATGGGGTGAAAAACTGTTTTTT. Its translation: CASSEGVGWGEKLFF.

The chain carries TRBV6-6 and TRBJ2-3, with D tentatively TRBD1 (6 bases). In germline, CDR1 is MNHNY, CDR2 SVGAGI (reference sequence). This CDR3 region has 13 residues. Trimming removed 8 bases from V and 4 bases from J, with 13 bases in between. The CDR3 protein is CASGQTAPDTQYF. DNA for the CDR3: TGTGCCAGCGGACAGACAGCACCAGATACGCAGTATTTT.

This CDR3 is CASSSTVVPQHEQYF. CDR3 nucleotides: TGTGCCAGCAGCTCTACGGTGGTCCCCCAACACGAGCAGTACTTC. The rearrangement joins TRBV7-2 to TRBJ2-7; D is undetermined. The CDR3 loop spans 15 amino acids. With 4 bases removed from V and 5 bases from J, the gap between germline ends came to 18 bases. Germline assignment: CDR1 SGHTA and CDR2 FQGNSA.

This rearrangement joins TRBV5-4 to TRBJ2-4, with D possibly matching TRBD2 (6 bases). There are 17 residues in the CDR3. Trimming took 0 bases from V and 1 from J, leaving 14 bases between them. CDR1 is SGHNT and CDR2 is YYREEE in the germline V gene (reference sequence). CDR3 coding DNA: TGTGCCAGCAGCTTGGAACTGGGCGGGGCGGCCAAAAACATTCAGTACTTC. Protein: CASSLELGGAAKNIQYF.

The V and J genes are TRBV11-3 and TRBJ2-7, with 7 bases matching TRBD1. Per the germline V gene, CDR1 is SGHNT and CDR2 is YENEEA. Trimming at V came to 2 bases and at J to 6 bases, leaving 1 base not matched to a gene. CDR3 length: 12 residues. CDR3 amino acids: CASSLNRGEQYF. CDR3 sequence (DNA): TGTGCCAGCAGCTTAAACAGGGGCGAGCAGTACTTC.